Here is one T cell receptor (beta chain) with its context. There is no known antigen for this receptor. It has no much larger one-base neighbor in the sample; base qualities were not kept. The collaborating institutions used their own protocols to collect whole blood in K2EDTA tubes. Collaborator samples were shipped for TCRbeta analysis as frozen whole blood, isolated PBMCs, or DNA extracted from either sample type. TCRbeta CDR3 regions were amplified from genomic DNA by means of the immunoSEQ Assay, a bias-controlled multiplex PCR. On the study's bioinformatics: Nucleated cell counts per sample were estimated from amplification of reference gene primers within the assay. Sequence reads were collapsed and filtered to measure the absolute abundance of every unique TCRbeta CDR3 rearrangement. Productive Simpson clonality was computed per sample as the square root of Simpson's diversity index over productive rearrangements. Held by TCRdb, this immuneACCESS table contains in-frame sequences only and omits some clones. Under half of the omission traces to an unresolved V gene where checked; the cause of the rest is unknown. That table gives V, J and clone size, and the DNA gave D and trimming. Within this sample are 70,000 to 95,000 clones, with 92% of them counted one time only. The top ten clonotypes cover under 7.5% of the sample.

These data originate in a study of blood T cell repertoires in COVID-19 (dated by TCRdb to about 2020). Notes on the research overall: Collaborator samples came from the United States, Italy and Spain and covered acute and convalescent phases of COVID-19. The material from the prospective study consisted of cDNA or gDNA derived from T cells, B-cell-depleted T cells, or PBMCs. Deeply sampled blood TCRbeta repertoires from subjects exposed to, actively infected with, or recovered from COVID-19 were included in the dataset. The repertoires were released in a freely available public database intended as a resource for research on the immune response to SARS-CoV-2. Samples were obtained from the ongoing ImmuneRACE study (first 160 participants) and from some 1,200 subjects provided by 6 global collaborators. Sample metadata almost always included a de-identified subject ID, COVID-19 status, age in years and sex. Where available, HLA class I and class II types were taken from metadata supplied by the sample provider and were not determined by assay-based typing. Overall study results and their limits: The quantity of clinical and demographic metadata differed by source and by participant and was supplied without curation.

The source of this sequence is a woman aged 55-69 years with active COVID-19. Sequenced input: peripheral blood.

The DNA sequence is as follows: TGTGCCAGCAGCTTAGAAGCAGAGGGGACAGTGGGGGAGCAGTACTTC. Its amino acids are CASSLEAEGTVGEQYF. This receptor chain uses TRBV7-6 and TRBJ2-7, and 7 junction bases match TRBD1. CDR1 and CDR2 (SGHVS, FNYEAQ) derive from the germline V gene. The CDR3 goes from the cysteine to the phenylalanine over 16 residues. The entry retains the CDR3 DNA only, 48 bases that are in frame from base 1. Trimming leaves V shorter by 1 base and J shorter by 7 bases, with the junction holding 13 bases beyond the gene matches. This CDR3, with the reference TRBV7-6 and TRBJ2-7 proteins standing in past its ends, gives the full variable domain GAGVSQSPRYKVTKRGQDVALRCDPISGHVSLYWYRQALGQGPEFLTYFNYEAQQDKSGLPNDRFSAERPEGSISTLTIQRTEQRDSAMYRCASSLEAEGTVGEQYFGPGTRLTVT.